The rows below give T cell receptor beta chains drawn from one sample of a study of read filtering for tumor transcriptome and immune sequencing. MiXCR was run by TCRdb on the reads, yielding one entry per CDR3 protein. This sample has approximately 5,000 distinct CDR3 sequences, with 20% found just once. The specimen was a population of CD138-negative cells sorted from bone marrow. These receptor sequences come from a donor at least 40 years old with multiple myeloma. Both conserved end residues are part of each CDR3. D genes are given only for firm matches. Rows give clone size only sometimes, using once, few, many, or a class for an expanded clone.

v_call,j_call,d_call,clone_size,cdr3_aa,cdr3_nt
TRBV6-5,TRBJ2-2,.,many,CASSYSRFTGELFF,TGTGCCAGCAGTTACTCGAGATTTACCGGGGAGCTGTTTTTT
TRBV5-4,TRBJ2-3,.,many,CASSFGGTDTQYF,TGTGCCAGCAGCTTCGGTGGGACAGATACGCAGTATTTT
TRBV7-3,TRBJ2-1,TRBD2,medium-sized,CASSSQGLARLNEQFF,TGTGCCAGCAGCTCTCAGGGACTAGCAAGGCTCAATGAGCAGTTCTTC
TRBV20-1,TRBJ1-5,.,medium-sized,CSAVQVAGTNQPQHF,TGCAGTGCCGTACAGGTGGCCGGAACCAATCAGCCCCAGCATTTT
TRBV29-1,TRBJ2-7,.,many,CSVAGRGAYEQYF,TGCAGCGTTGCCGGCAGGGGAGCCTACGAGCAGTACTTC
TRBV18,TRBJ2-3,.,medium-sized,CASSPGVGTDTQYF,TGTGCCAGCTCACCAGGGGTTGGCACAGATACGCAGTATTTT
TRBV28,TRBJ2-7,TRBD1,.,CASSDRGSLPYEQYF,TGTGCCAGCAGCGACAGGGGATCCTTGCCATACGAGCAGTACTTC
TRBV29-1,TRBJ1-3,.,many,CSVRTAGNTIYF,TGCAGCGTCAGGACGGCTGGAAACACCATATATTTT
TRBV20-1,TRBJ2-1,TRBD2,few,CSAGPAGDNEQFF,TGCAGTGCTGGACCAGCGGGGGACAATGAGCAGTTCTTC
TRBV9,TRBJ2-5,.,medium-sized,CASSLRGLVGGQETQYF,TGTGCCAGCAGCCTCAGAGGTCTGGTCGGGGGGCAGGAGACCCAGTACTTC
TRBV15,TRBJ2-3,.,medium-sized,CATSSRTDAADTQYF,TGTGCCACCAGCAGTCGAACGGATGCCGCAGATACGCAGTATTTT
TRBV27,TRBJ1-1,.,many,CASSLSLPNEAFF,TGTGCCAGCAGTTTATCCCTTCCCAACGAAGCTTTCTTT
TRBV7-2,TRBJ2-1,.,many,CASTPPGLLTKEQFF,TGTGCCAGCACCCCCCCGGGACTCCTCACGAAGGAGCAGTTCTTC
TRBV29-1,TRBJ1-1,.,medium-sized,CSVETVNTEAFF,TGCAGCGTCGAAACAGTAAACACTGAAGCTTTCTTT
TRBV5-5,TRBJ2-4,.,medium-sized,CASSVKNIQYF,TGTGCCAGCAGCGTTAAAAACATTCAGTACTTC
TRBV20-1,TRBJ2-1,.,few,CSASGSRRNEQFF,TGCAGTGCTAGCGGGAGTCGGCGCAATGAGCAGTTCTTC
TRBV6-6,TRBJ1-6,.,medium-sized,CASQTSGAHSPLHF,TGTGCCAGCCAAACCTCGGGAGCCCATTCACCCCTCCACTTT
TRBV9,TRBJ2-7,TRBD2,medium-sized,CASSVGGSGSNEQYF,TGTGCCAGCAGCGTAGGCGGTAGCGGGTCCAACGAGCAGTACTTC
TRBV5-6,TRBJ2-1,TRBD1,.,CASSFGDRAYSEQSF,TGTGCCAGCAGCTTTGGGGACAGGGCCTACAGTGAGCAGTCCTTC
TRBV14,TRBJ2-3,.,few,CASSQDIARSSTDTQYF,TGTGCCAGCAGCCAAGATATTGCGAGGTCTAGCACAGATACGCAGTATTTT
TRBV7-6,TRBJ1-3,.,many,CASSPAGGSGNTIYF,TGTGCCAGCAGCCCCGCGGGGGGCTCTGGAAACACCATATATTTT
TRBV4-1,TRBJ1-5,.,.,CASRHSGLGNQPQHF,TGCGCCAGCAGACATTCAGGGTTGGGCAATCAGCCTCAGCATTTT
TRBV4-1,TRBJ2-5,TRBD2,medium-sized,CASSLPGLADQETQYF,TGCGCCAGCAGTCTACCGGGACTAGCGGACCAAGAGACCCAGTACTTC
TRBV4-1,TRBJ1-4,.,medium-sized,CASSRPTVEKLFF,TGCGCCAGCAGCCGCCCCACGGTTGAAAAACTGTTTTTT
TRBV20-1,TRBJ2-7,TRBD2,medium-sized,CSARSSGLAGKSEQYF,TGCAGTGCTAGATCATCAGGGCTAGCGGGAAAATCCGAGCAGTACTTC
TRBV20-1,TRBJ1-2,.,medium-sized,CSAQSDPSKELYGYTF,TGCAGTGCCCAGTCGGACCCTAGCAAGGAACTCTATGGCTACACCTTC